One sample yielded the 22 T cell receptor beta chains listed below, sequenced in a study of identical twins (dated by TCRdb to 2015 to 2016). Libraries were constructed by 5' RACE. Reads for this sample came from an Illumina HiSeq 2000. The public reads were run again by TCRdb, first through fastp at Q25 and then through MiXCR, and only productive beta chains were kept. Rows merge per CDR3 protein into single entries with the most common DNA and genes. The table for this sample lists under 900,000 distinct CDR3 sequences; approximately 13% of them were counted only once. The ten most abundant clones make up around 1.5% of the sample. These records were also assigned to another study, of yellow fever vaccine responses in identical twins.

Sequenced input: PBMCs. The receptors originated from a woman in her late teens or twenties in good health.

The chain is built from TRBV4-2 and TRBJ1-5, with no clear D. The V gene lost 1 base and the J gene lost 4 bases, with 8 bases spanning the gap. This CDR3 spans 14 amino acids. The germline gives CDR1 LGHNA, CDR2 YNFKEQ. The CDR3 DNA reads as TGTGCCAGCAGCCAAGTCAGACCTAATCAGCCCCAGCATTTT. Translation gives CASSQVRPNQPQHF.

This clonotype was recorded many times. This chain connects TRBV7-6 to TRBJ2-1; TRBD1 is a possible D gene (5 bases). Germline CDR1 is SGHVS and CDR2 is FNYEAQ. V lost 2 bases to trimming and J lost 7 bases, with 12 bases between them. The CDR3 is made up of 14 amino acids. The CDR3 is CASSLTGQGNEQFF. In nucleotides, the CDR3 is TGTGCCAGCAGCTTAACTGGGCAGGGAAATGAGCAGTTCTTC.

This clonotype was seen more than once but under ten times. The genes are TRBV10-3 and TRBJ2-1; D not certain. This CDR3 contains 11 residues. The germline CDR1 and CDR2 sequences are ENHRY and SYGVKD. V was cut by 6 bases and J by 5 bases, with 5 bases left in between. CDR3 sequence reads: CAISDNNEQFF. The CDR3 region has the DNA TGTGCCATCAGCGATAACAATGAGCAGTTCTTC.

This clonotype was recorded a few times. The gene calls are TRBV18 and TRBJ2-7; D not certain. In germline, CDR1 is KGHSH, CDR2 LQKENI. V was clipped by 8 bases and J by 1 base, with 12 bases between them. This CDR3 comprises 13 residues. CDR3 sequence (DNA): TGTGCCAGCGCTCAAGCCCAATCCTACGAGCAGTACGTC. Translation: CASAQAQSYEQYV.

This clonotype appeared many times. The chain links TRBV5-1 to TRBJ2-3, with D tentatively TRBD2 (5 bases). The V gene lost 0 bases and the J gene lost 0 bases, with 11 bases spanning the gap. From germline, CDR1 is SGHRS and CDR2 YFSETQ. CDR3 length equals 16 residues. For the CDR3, the DNA is TGCGCCAGCAGCTTGGCCAGCGGAGTGAGCACAGATACGCAGTATTTT. Its protein product is CASSLASGVSTDTQYF.

This clonotype was observed many times. The V and J genes are TRBV12-3 or TRBV12-4 and TRBJ2-2; D might be TRBD1 (5 bases). Trimming took 2 bases from V and 1 from J, leaving 8 bases between them. This CDR3 comprises 15 residues. The CDR3 bases are TGTGCCAGCAGTTTAAGGCAGGGGAACACCGGGGAGCTGTTTTTT. Translated, it gives CASSLRQGNTGELFF.

The chain employs TRBV15 and TRBJ2-7; TRBD2 matches at 12 bases. V was clipped by 1 base and J by 0 bases; unmatched bases: 10. Germline V gene data show CDR1 as LNHNV and CDR2 as YYDKDF (reference sequence). This CDR3 has 19 residues. The DNA of the CDR3 is TGTGCCACCAGCAGAGGACGACTAGCGGGAGAGGGAAGCTCCTACGAGCAGTACTTC. Translated: CATSRGRLAGEGSSYEQYF.

The chain has TRBV21-1 and TRBJ2-1; the table's D call, TRBD1, has no DNA check behind it. TRBV21-1 counts as a pseudogene. CDR3 size: 18 residues. The CDR3, as DNA: TGTGCCAGCAGCAAATCCCGAGGACCGGGCCCAACACTTAATGAGCAGTTCTTC. This translates into CASSKSRGPGPTLNEQFF.

The chain recombines TRBV29-1 with TRBJ2-3; TRBD2 matches at 9 bases. The germline gives CDR1 SQVTM, CDR2 ANQGSEA. This CDR3 has 16 residues. V trimming: 6 bases; J trimming: 2 bases; junction bases outside the gene matches: 12. The CDR3 is CSVQGAGGRVTDTQYF. The CDR3 nucleotides read TGCAGCGTACAAGGAGCGGGCGGGAGGGTCACAGATACGCAGTATTTT.

J is TRBJ1-4 and V is TRBV27; maybe TRBD1 (5 bases). This CDR3 has 15 amino acids. Germline CDR1 and CDR2: MNHEY and SMNVEV (reference sequence). V was shortened by 2 bases and J by 8 bases, with 15 bases between the two germline ends. As DNA, the CDR3 is TGTGCCAGCAGTTTAACGCGAGGAGACAGCGAAAAACTGTTTTTT. Its protein is CASSLTRGDSEKLFF.

This clonotype was found a few times. This sequence joins TRBV5-1 and TRBJ1-5, with a possible D match to TRBD1 (5 bases). CDR3 length: 15 residues. Trimming shortened V by 4 bases and J by 2 bases, and 13 bases separated the two germline ends. Germline CDR1 and CDR2: SGHRS and YFSETQ. DNA of the CDR3: TGCGCCAGCAGCCCAGAGGGAGGGGGCAATCAGCCCCAGCATTTT. This codes for CASSPEGGGNQPQHF.

This clonotype was counted only a few times. The genes are TRBV4-1 and TRBJ1-2; D call uncertain. Germline CDR1 MGHRA, CDR2 YSYEKL. V was pared by 1 base and J by 5 bases, with 14 bases between. The CDR3 has 15 residues. Written as DNA, the CDR3 is TGCGCCAGCAGCCAAGGTGGTTCGCCCAGGTATGGCTACACCTTC. Residues: CASSQGGSPRYGYTF.

This clonotype was seen a few times. The chain combines TRBV15 with TRBJ2-7; 8 positions agree with TRBD2. The CDR3 consists of 13 residues. Germline V gene data show CDR1 as LNHNV and CDR2 as YYDKDF (reference sequence). V trimming: 6 bases; J trimming: 3 bases; junction bases outside the gene matches: 4. The CDR3 protein is CATRAGGVYEQYF. In DNA, the CDR3 is TGTGCCACCAGGGCGGGAGGAGTCTACGAGCAGTACTTC.

This clonotype was found a few times. This chain uses TRBV9 with TRBJ2-1; the D gene is possibly TRBD1 (5 bases). From germline, CDR1 is SGDLS and CDR2 YYNGEE. V was trimmed by 3 bases and J by 6 bases, leaving 16 bases between them. This CDR3 spans 15 amino acids. The CDR3 loop reads CASSGRTNPPNEQFF. The CDR3 nucleotides read TGTGCCAGCAGCGGAAGGACAAATCCTCCCAATGAGCAGTTCTTC.

The chain couples TRBV19 to TRBJ1-2; 8 bases map to TRBD1. The CDR3 is 13 amino acids. V lost 10 bases to trimming and J lost 5 bases; unmatched junction nucleotides: 9. Germline assignment: CDR1 LNHDA and CDR2 SQIVND (reference sequence). DNA of the CDR3: TGTGCCACGTCAGGGACAGGCTCTTATGGCTACACCTTC. Translating it yields CATSGTGSYGYTF.

The chain joins TRBV2 to TRBJ2-1; TRBD2 aligns across 13 bases. Germline V lookup: CDR1 SNHLY, CDR2 FYNNEI. The junction had 6 bases not matched to a gene; V was cut back by 6 bases and J by 7 bases. CDR3 length: 15 residues. CDR3 residues: CASRAGLAGVNEQFF. The CDR3 nucleotides read TGTGCCAGCAGAGCAGGACTAGCGGGAGTAAATGAGCAGTTCTTC.

This clonotype was seen a handful of times. This chain connects TRBV10-3 to TRBJ2-5; D is perhaps TRBD2 (6 bases). Germline CDR1 ENHRY, CDR2 SYGVKD. The CDR3 has 16 residues. The V and J ends lost 6 bases and 2 bases respectively, with 19 bases between them. In DNA form, the CDR3 reads TGTGCCATCAGAACCTCCACGGGACTTGGACAAGAGACCCAGTACTTC. It codes for CAIRTSTGLGQETQYF.

This clonotype has just a few counts. This sequence joins TRBV10-3 and TRBJ2-7; 11 nucleotides match TRBD1. Germline V gene lookup returns CDR1 ENHRY and CDR2 SYGVKD. This CDR3 comprises 15 residues. Trimming at V came to 3 bases and at J to 2 bases, leaving 3 bases not matched to a gene. This CDR3 reads CAISEGGQGAYEQYF. For the CDR3, the DNA is TGTGCCATCAGTGAAGGGGGACAGGGGGCCTACGAGCAGTACTTC.

This chain joins TRBV12-3 or TRBV12-4 and TRBJ2-4; 8 bases are shared with TRBD1. J was trimmed by 3 bases and V by 2 bases; bases with no gene match: 9. CDR3 length: 17 amino acids. In nucleotides, the CDR3 is TGTGCCAGCAGTTTACCCGACGGACAGGGCGGCAAAAACATTCAGTACTTC. This encodes CASSLPDGQGGKNIQYF.

The chain couples TRBV12-3 or TRBV12-4 to TRBJ1-5; 8 bases match TRBD1. The CDR3 length is 15 residues. The J segment lost 4 bases and the V segment lost 5 bases, leaving 7 bases of the junction unmatched. The chain's CDR3 is CASSQGATPNQPQHF. Here the CDR3 DNA reads TGTGCCAGCAGTCAGGGGGCTACCCCAAATCAGCCCCAGCATTTT.

The CDR3 nucleotides read TGTGCCAGCAGCGGACTCGGACTAGCGGGGGGAAATGAGCAGTTCTTC. Protein: CASSGLGLAGGNEQFF. V is TRBV5-6 and J is TRBJ2-1; 14 bases are shared with TRBD2. Per the germline V gene, CDR1 is SGHDT and CDR2 is YYEEEE. CDR3 length: 16 residues. V dropped 4 bases and J dropped 7; count of bases not matched to a gene: 7.

The chain is built from TRBV7-8 and TRBJ2-7; D is undetermined. This CDR3 contains 14 residues. Germline loops: CDR1 SGHVS, CDR2 FQNEAQ. The ends were cut back, 0 bases at V and 5 bases at J, with 11 bases in the middle. The CDR3 nucleotides are TGTGCCAGCAGCTTAGCCCAGGTGGTCAACGAGCAGTACTTC. Its translation is CASSLAQVVNEQYF.